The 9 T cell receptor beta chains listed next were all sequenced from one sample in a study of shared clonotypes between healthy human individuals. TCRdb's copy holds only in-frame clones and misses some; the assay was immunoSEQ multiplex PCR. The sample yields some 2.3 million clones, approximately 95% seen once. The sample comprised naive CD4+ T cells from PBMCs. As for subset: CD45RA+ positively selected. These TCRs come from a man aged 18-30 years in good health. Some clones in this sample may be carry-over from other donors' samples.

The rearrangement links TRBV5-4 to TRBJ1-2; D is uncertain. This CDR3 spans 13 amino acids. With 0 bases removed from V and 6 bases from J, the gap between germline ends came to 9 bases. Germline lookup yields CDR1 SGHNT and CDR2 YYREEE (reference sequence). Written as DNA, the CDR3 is TGTGCCAGCAGCTTGGGTAGTTACGATGGCTACACCTTC. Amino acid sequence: CASSLGSYDGYTF.

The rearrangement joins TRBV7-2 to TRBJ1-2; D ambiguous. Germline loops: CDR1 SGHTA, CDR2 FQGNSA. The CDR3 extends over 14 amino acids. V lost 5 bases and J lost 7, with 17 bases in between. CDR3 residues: CASSPPEGVPGYTF. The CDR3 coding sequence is TGTGCCAGCAGCCCTCCAGAGGGAGTTCCTGGCTACACCTTC.

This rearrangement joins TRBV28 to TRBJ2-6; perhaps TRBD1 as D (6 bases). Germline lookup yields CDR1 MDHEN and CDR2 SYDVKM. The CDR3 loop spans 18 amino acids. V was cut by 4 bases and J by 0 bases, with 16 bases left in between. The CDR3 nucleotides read TGTGCCAGCAGTTCCCGGCCAGGGGTTAGCTCTGGGGCCAACGTCCTGACTTTC. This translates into CASSSRPGVSSGANVLTF. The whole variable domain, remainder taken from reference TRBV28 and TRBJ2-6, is DVKVTQSSRYLVKRTGEKVFLECVQDMDHENMFWYRQDPGLGLRLIYFSYDVKMKEKGDIPEGYSVSREKKERFSLILESASTNQTSMYLCASSSRPGVSSGANVLTFGAGSRLTVL.

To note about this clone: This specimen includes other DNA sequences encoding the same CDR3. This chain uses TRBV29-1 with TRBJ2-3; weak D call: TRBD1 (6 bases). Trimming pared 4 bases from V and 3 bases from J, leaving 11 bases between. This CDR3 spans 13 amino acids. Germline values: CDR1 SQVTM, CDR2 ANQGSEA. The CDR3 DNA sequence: TGCAGCGTTGGGACAGTACTAACAGATACGCAGTATTTT. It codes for CSVGTVLTDTQYF.

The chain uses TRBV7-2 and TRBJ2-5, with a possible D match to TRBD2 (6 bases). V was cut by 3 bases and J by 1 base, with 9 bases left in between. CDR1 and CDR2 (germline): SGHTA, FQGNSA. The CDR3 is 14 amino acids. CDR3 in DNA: TGTGCCAGCAGCTTCGGGGGAAGCCAAGAGACCCAGTACTTC. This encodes CASSFGGSQETQYF.

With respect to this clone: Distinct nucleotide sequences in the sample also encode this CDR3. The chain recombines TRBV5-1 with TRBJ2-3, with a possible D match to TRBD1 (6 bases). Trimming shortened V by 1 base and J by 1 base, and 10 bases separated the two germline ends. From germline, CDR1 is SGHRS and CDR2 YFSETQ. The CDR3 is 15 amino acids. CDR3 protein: CASSLQGSGTDTQYF. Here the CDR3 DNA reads TGCGCCAGCAGCTTGCAGGGGTCGGGCACAGATACGCAGTATTTT.

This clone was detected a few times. The CDR3 sequence is CASSELRQQNTEAFF. The CDR3 region has the DNA TGTGCCAGCAGTGAACTTAGACAGCAGAACACTGAAGCTTTCTTT. The J gene is TRBJ1-1, the V gene TRBV2; TRBD1 might be the D (5 bases). The germline V gene encodes CDR1 SNHLY and CDR2 FYNNEI. V shed 2 bases and J shed 1 base, with 11 bases lying between them. The CDR3 spans 15 residues.

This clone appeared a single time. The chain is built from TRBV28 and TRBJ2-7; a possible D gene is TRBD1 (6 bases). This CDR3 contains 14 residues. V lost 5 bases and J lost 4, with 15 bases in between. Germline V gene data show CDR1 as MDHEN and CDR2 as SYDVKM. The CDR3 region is CASSRPGQNYEQYF. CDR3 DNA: TGTGCCAGCAGTCGGCCGGGACAAAATTACGAGCAGTACTTC.

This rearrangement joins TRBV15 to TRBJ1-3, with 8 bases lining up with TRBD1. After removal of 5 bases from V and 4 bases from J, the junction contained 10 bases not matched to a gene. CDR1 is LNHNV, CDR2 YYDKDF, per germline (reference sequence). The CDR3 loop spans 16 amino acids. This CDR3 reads CATSRGSGGAGNTIYF. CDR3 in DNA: TGTGCCACCAGCCGTGGATCAGGGGGCGCAGGAAACACCATATATTTT.